Listed here are 24 T cell receptor beta chains from one sample, sequenced in a study of blood T cell repertoires in COVID-19. Only in-frame clones appear in the TCRdb table, and some are missing; sequencing was by immunoSEQ multiplex PCR. This sample has around 200,000 clones, with around 87% found just once. Material for sequencing was peripheral blood. The source is a middle-aged man with active or convalescent COVID-19.

This chain connects TRBV5-5 to TRBJ2-3, with 10 bases identical to TRBD2. From germline, CDR1 is SGHKS and CDR2 YYEKEE (reference sequence). The trim removed 4 bases at V and 2 bases at J, leaving 4 bases unmatched. This CDR3 contains 15 residues. In DNA, the CDR3 is TGTGCCAGCAGCATACTAGCGGGGTACACAGATACGCAGTATTTT. This codes for CASSILAGYTDTQYF.

The chain uses TRBV27 and TRBJ1-1; 7 bases are shared with TRBD1. Germline CDR1 MNHEY, CDR2 SMNVEV (reference sequence). The length of the CDR3 is 12 residues. Trimming took 4 bases from V and 6 from J; bases not matched to a gene: 2. The CDR3 region is CASSSQGAEAFF. CDR3 nucleotide sequence: TGTGCCAGCAGTTCCCAGGGGGCTGAAGCTTTCTTT.

This clone was detected only once. V is TRBV2 and J is TRBJ1-6, with D maybe TRBD1 (6 bases). Germline CDR1 is SNHLY and CDR2 is FYNNEI. The ends were cut back, 4 bases at V and 0 bases at J, with 13 bases in the middle. The CDR3 loop spans 17 amino acids. In DNA, the CDR3 is TGTGCCAGCAGTGTAGGAACAGGGAGCTCCTATAATTCACCCCTCCACTTT. Protein: CASSVGTGSSYNSPLHF.

The chain recombines TRBV5-8 with TRBJ2-2; weak D call: TRBD2 (7 bases). V lost 1 base and J lost 2, with 21 bases in between. Germline V gene sequence: CDR1 SGHTS, CDR2 YDEGEE. The CDR3 loop spans 19 amino acids. The CDR3 sequence: CASSLMPGGFYYNTGELFF. CDR3 nucleotides: TGTGCCAGCAGCTTGATGCCGGGGGGCTTTTATTATAACACCGGGGAGCTGTTTTTT.

The chain combines TRBV5-1 with TRBJ1-5; TRBD1 agrees at 8 bases. Germline lookup yields CDR1 SGHRS and CDR2 YFSETQ. CDR3 length equals 15 residues. With 4 bases clipped from V and 4 bases from J, the junction kept 7 bases outside the gene matches. The CDR3 DNA reads TGCGCCAGCAGCATAGGGACAGGTGCGAATCAGCCCCAGCATTTT. Translated: CASSIGTGANQPQHF.

The rearrangement joins TRBV27 to TRBJ1-6, with D maybe TRBD1 (5 bases). CDR1 MNHEY and CDR2 SMNVEV come from the germline V gene (reference sequence). The CDR3 is 14 amino acids. Trimming removed 1 base at V and 8 bases at J, with 9 bases between. This CDR3 reads CASSLLGHDSPLHF. The CDR3 DNA reads as TGTGCCAGCAGTTTATTGGGGCATGATTCACCCCTCCACTTT.

The rearrangement links TRBV5-1 to TRBJ2-3, with 13 bases matching TRBD2. Looked up from germline, CDR1 is SGHRS and CDR2 is YFSETQ. CDR3 length: 16 residues. The J segment lost 2 bases and the V segment lost 4 bases, leaving 4 bases of the junction unmatched. Here the CDR3 DNA reads TGCGCCAGCAGCACCGGACTAGCGGGGGTCACAGATACGCAGTATTTT. Translating gives CASSTGLAGVTDTQYF.

This clone appeared a few times. The chain is built from TRBV4-2 and TRBJ2-3, with 7 bases matching TRBD2. This CDR3 is 13 amino acids long. The V and J ends lost 3 bases and 6 bases, in that order; junction bases with no gene match: 3. The germline gives CDR1 LGHNA, CDR2 YNFKEQ. The CDR3 here is CASSQRRGDTQYF. CDR3 nucleotides: TGTGCCAGCAGCCAGAGGCGGGGGGATACGCAGTATTTT.

This chain links TRBV4-1 with TRBJ2-5, with a tentative D call TRBD1 (6 bases). The CDR3 runs 15 residues. Germline values: CDR1 MGHRA, CDR2 YSYEKL. The ends were cut back, 2 bases at V and 1 base at J, with 11 bases in the middle. CDR3 DNA: TGCGCCAGCAGCCAAATTGACAGGCTCCAAGAGACCCAGTACTTC. Amino acid sequence: CASSQIDRLQETQYF.

This chain joins TRBV29-1 and TRBJ1-1; D gene unclear. Per the germline V gene, CDR1 is SQVTM and CDR2 is ANQGSEA. V was shortened by 0 bases and J by 8 bases, with 7 bases between the two germline ends. The CDR3 covers 11 residues. The CDR3 DNA follows: TGCAGCGTTGAAGATGCAGGCGAAGCTTTCTTT. Its translation: CSVEDAGEAFF.

The genes are TRBV21-1 and TRBJ1-3. TRBV21-1 is a documented pseudogene. This CDR3 contains 17 residues. For the CDR3, the DNA is TGTGCCAGCAGCGCCCTACATACTCTAGACTCTGGAAACACCATATATTTT. Protein sequence: CASSALHTLDSGNTIYF.

The chain is built from TRBV5-1 and TRBJ1-1; D is undetermined. The CDR3 has 15 residues. CDR1 is SGHRS and CDR2 is YFSETQ in the germline V gene. Trimming removed 2 bases from V and 1 base from J, with 12 bases in between. CDR3 coding DNA: TGCGCCAGCAGCTTCCAGGTGGGTCGGAACACTGAAGCTTTCTTT. It codes for CASSFQVGRNTEAFF.

J is TRBJ1-4 and V is TRBV6-5, with D maybe TRBD1 (6 bases). This CDR3 region has 15 residues. Germline CDR1 MNHEY, CDR2 SVGAGI. The V end lost 2 bases, the J end lost 7 bases, and 14 bases lay between the germline ends. The DNA for the CDR3 is TGTGCCAGCAGTTACAATACAGGGCGCGCTGAAAAACTGTTTTTT. Its protein is CASSYNTGRAEKLFF.

V usage is TRBV7-2 and J usage is TRBJ2-5; D possibly corresponds to TRBD2 (5 bases). This CDR3 has 15 residues. Trimming cost V 1 base and J 1 base, with 10 bases left between them. The germline CDR1 and CDR2 sequences are SGHTA and FQGNSA. CDR3 loop: CASSLESTSQETQYF. The CDR3 region has the DNA TGTGCCAGCAGCTTAGAGTCCACTAGCCAAGAGACCCAGTACTTC.

The chain recombines TRBV20-1 with TRBJ2-5; the D is unclear. The CDR3 has 10 amino acids. Deletions cut 5 bases from V and 5 bases from J, with 6 bases between. Looked up from germline, CDR1 is DFQATT and CDR2 is SNEGSKA (reference sequence). CDR3: CSAPGETQYF. In DNA, the CDR3 is TGCAGTGCTCCCGGGGAGACCCAGTACTTC.

The genes are TRBV7-2 and TRBJ1-1, with D perhaps TRBD1 (6 bases). The CDR3 is 16 residues long. Trimming shortened V by 1 base and J by 3 bases, and 15 bases separated the two germline ends. CDR1 SGHTA and CDR2 FQGNSA come from the germline V gene. This CDR3 reads CASSLVIFGGHTEAFF. CDR3 sequence (DNA): TGTGCCAGCAGCTTAGTGATTTTCGGGGGGCACACTGAAGCTTTCTTT.

The rearrangement joins TRBV27 to TRBJ2-7, with 9 positions matching TRBD1. Germline values: CDR1 MNHEY, CDR2 SMNVEV (reference sequence). The CDR3 has 15 amino acids. J lost 4 bases, V lost 0 bases, and 4 bases had no gene match. The CDR3 region is CASSLSDRGPYEQYF. The CDR3 DNA reads TGTGCCAGCAGTTTATCGGACAGGGGTCCTTACGAGCAGTACTTC.

The gene calls are TRBV3-1 (or the pseudogene TRBV3-2) and TRBJ2-3; no definite D call. CDR1 LGHDT and CDR2 YNNKEL come from the germline V gene (reference sequence). The CDR3 extends over 12 amino acids. Trimming took 3 bases from V and 5 from J, leaving 6 bases between them. The CDR3, as DNA: TGTGCCAGCAGCCATACAGTAGATACGCAGTATTTT. Amino acid sequence: CASSHTVDTQYF.

This clone appeared a single time. The rearrangement joins TRBV4-3 to TRBJ1-1, with a weak D call TRBD1 (5 bases). V was pared by 4 bases and J by 1 base, with 13 bases between. CDR1 and CDR2 from the germline V gene are LGHNA and YSLEER. CDR3 length equals 15 residues. CDR3 nucleotide sequence: TGCGCCAGCAGCCCTTCTCGGCAGGGGAACACTGAAGCTTTCTTT. This gives the protein CASSPSRQGNTEAFF.

The chain carries TRBV4-3 and TRBJ2-3, with 8 nucleotides matching TRBD1. Germline V CDR1 and CDR2: LGHNA, YSLEER. V was pared by 3 bases and J by 0 bases, with 2 bases of the junction left unmatched. The CDR3 sequence is 15 residues long. The chain's CDR3 is CASSHRTGSTDTQYF. Written as DNA, the CDR3 is TGCGCCAGCAGCCACCGGACAGGGAGCACAGATACGCAGTATTTT.

DNA of the CDR3: TGCGCCAGCAGCCAAGAGCCCGCGGCCCTTGGAGGTGAAAAACTGTTTTTT. Its protein is CASSQEPAALGGEKLFF. The J gene is TRBJ1-4, the V gene TRBV4-1; D is unclear. This CDR3 is 17 amino acids long. The germline gives CDR1 MGHRA, CDR2 YSYEKL. Trimming took 0 bases from V and 7 from J, leaving 18 bases between them.

This rearrangement joins TRBV5-1 to TRBJ1-1; TRBD1 matches at 9 bases. The V gene end was trimmed by 7 bases and the J gene end by 5 bases; junction bases not matched to a gene: 9. Germline V lookup: CDR1 SGHRS, CDR2 YFSETQ. CDR3 length: 14 residues. The CDR3 sequence is CASLSGQGQTEAFF. In nucleotides, the CDR3 is TGCGCCAGCTTATCCGGACAGGGGCAAACTGAAGCTTTCTTT.

This clone has only one observation. This chain uses TRBV19 with TRBJ1-1; no reliable D call. With 3 bases removed from V and 1 base from J, the gap between germline ends came to 12 bases. Looked up from germline, CDR1 is LNHDA and CDR2 is SQIVND (reference sequence). This CDR3 has 15 amino acids. For the CDR3, the DNA is TGTGCCAGTAGTATGTTTGGCAACGAGAACACTGAAGCTTTCTTT. Amino acid sequence: CASSMFGNENTEAFF. Filled out from reference TRBV19 and TRBJ1-1, the complete variable domain reads DGGITQSPKYLFRKEGQNVTLSCEQNLNHDAMYWYRQDPGQGLRLIYYSQIVNDFQKGDIAEGYSVSREKKESFPLTVTSAQKNPTAFYLCASSMFGNENTEAFFGQGTRLTVV.

This clone showed up just a few times. V gene TRBV6-4 combines with J gene TRBJ1-6, with 7 bases aligning to TRBD1. Germline V CDR1 and CDR2: MRHNA, SNTAGT. This CDR3 has 16 amino acids. The junction had 10 bases not matched to a gene; V was cut back by 5 bases and J by 6 bases. The CDR3 loop is CASSSRRDRSNSPLHF. CDR3 bases: TGTGCCAGCAGTAGCCGCCGGGACAGAAGTAATTCACCCCTCCACTTT.